A single sample is the source of the 3 T cell receptor beta chains below, sequenced in a study of Tregs in tolerant kidney transplant recipients. TCRdb's copy holds only in-frame clones and misses some; the assay was immunoSEQ multiplex PCR. Counted here are about 55,000 clones, over 80% occurring once; the ten biggest clones make up 12% to 15%. The nonmyeloablative bone marrow transplants came from related graft donors, with transient mixed chimerism. Sequenced material: CD8+ T cells from blood (PBMCs), taken 24 months after the transplant. Source of these receptors: a human patient who received a combined kidney and bone marrow transplant. The graft donor may have given rise to some T cells.

This clone was observed once. Other DNA sequences of this sample code for an identical CDR3. This chain links TRBV6-4 with TRBJ1-1; D may be TRBD1 (5 bases). Trimming left V 0 bases short and J 11 bases short, with 13 bases between. The CDR3 has 13 amino acids. Germline CDR1 is MRHNA and CDR2 is SNTAGT. This CDR3 is CASSDSIGGFAFF. The CDR3 coding sequence is TGTGCCAGCAGTGACTCGATCGGGGGGTTCGCTTTCTTT.

This clone occurred a few times. V gene TRBV28 combines with J gene TRBJ1-3; tentatively, D is TRBD1 (5 bases). The CDR3 totals 17 residues. Germline values: CDR1 MDHEN, CDR2 SYDVKM. V lost 3 bases, J lost 0 bases, and 15 bases lay in between. CDR3 in amino acids: CASSFPTAQDSGNTIYF. In nucleotides, the CDR3 is TGTGCCAGCAGTTTCCCGACAGCTCAAGACTCTGGAAACACCATATATTTT. Looking up the rest from reference TRBV28 and TRBJ1-3 gives the full variable domain: DVKVTQSSRYLVKRTGEKVFLECVQDMDHENMFWYRQDPGLGLRLIYFSYDVKMKEKGDIPEGYSVSREKKERFSLILESASTNQTSMYLCASSFPTAQDSGNTIYFGEGSWLTVV.

The chain has TRBV5-6 and TRBJ2-5, with 13 bases matching TRBD2. This CDR3 is built from 18 residues. Germline V gene sequence: CDR1 SGHDT, CDR2 YYEEEE. V dropped 1 base and J dropped 5; count of bases not matched to a gene: 11. CDR3 loop: CASSLWTSGGNPWETQYF. Here the CDR3 DNA reads TGTGCCAGCAGCTTGTGGACTAGCGGGGGTAACCCATGGGAGACCCAGTACTTC.